Shown below are 15 T cell receptor beta chains from a single sample sequenced in a study of CD8 T cells in Susac syndrome. Reverse transcription of roughly 0.45 to 1 ug RNA used random hexamers. A single record per CDR3 protein comes from TCRdb applying MiXCR to the immunoSEQ multiplex PCR reads. Seen here are about 150,000 distinct CDR3 sequences, about 94% observed once, and the top ten hold about 0.21%. Material for sequencing was CD8+ T cells from PBMCs. The receptors were gathered from a human donor with multiple sclerosis.

The chain combines TRBV13 with TRBJ1-1; D might be TRBD1 (6 bases). This CDR3 has 14 amino acids. Trimming pared 5 bases from V and 1 base from J, leaving 11 bases between. Germline CDR1 and CDR2: PRHDT and FYEKMQ (reference sequence). CDR3 loop: CASSQGPSNTEAFF. CDR3 sequence (DNA): TGTGCCAGCAGCCAGGGGCCCTCGAACACTGAAGCTTTCTTT.

The chain combines TRBV5-1 with TRBJ2-7, with 12 bases aligning to TRBD2. Germline trimming cut 0 bases from V and 7 bases from J; bases unmatched to any gene: 5. Germline CDR1 and CDR2: SGHRS and YFSETQ. This CDR3 contains 15 residues. The CDR3 sequence is CASSLASGGAREQYF. For the CDR3, the DNA is TGCGCCAGCAGCTTGGCTAGCGGGGGGGCGCGGGAGCAGTACTTC.

The CDR3 DNA sequence: TGTGCCAGCAGCACACGGGACTCTGGAAACACCATATATTTT. Amino acid sequence: CASSTRDSGNTIYF. The chain couples TRBV9 to TRBJ1-3, with D hard to call. Germline assignment: CDR1 SGDLS and CDR2 YYNGEE. The V gene lost 4 bases and the J gene lost 0 bases, with 8 bases spanning the gap. This CDR3 has 14 residues.

CDR3 sequence reads: CSVEGGLLTYNEQFF. DNA for the CDR3: TGCAGCGTTGAAGGGGGACTCCTCACCTACAATGAGCAGTTCTTC. The genes are TRBV29-1 and TRBJ2-1; D possibly corresponds to TRBD2 (6 bases). Germline V CDR1 and CDR2: SQVTM, ANQGSEA. V was shortened by 1 base and J by 2 bases, with 12 bases between the two germline ends. This CDR3 contains 15 residues.

The rearrangement joins TRBV23-1 to TRBJ1-2; D is unclear. TRBV23-1 is reported as an ORF; its role is uncertain. V lost 1 base and J lost 8, with 17 bases in between. There are 15 residues in the CDR3. The CDR3 DNA reads TGCGCCAGCAGTCAATACTACCCGGTGGTATGGGGCTACACCTTC. This translates into CASSQYYPVVWGYTF.

The chain uses TRBV6-1 and TRBJ2-7; 8 positions match TRBD1. The CDR3 runs 14 residues. Looked up from germline, CDR1 is MNHNS and CDR2 is SASEGT. V shed 2 bases and J 1 base; nucleotides not matched to a gene: 1. The CDR3, as DNA: TGTGCCAGCAGTGAATGGGACAGGTCCTACGAGCAGTACTTC. Amino acids: CASSEWDRSYEQYF.

This clonotype was counted once. This chain uses TRBV11-2 with TRBJ2-5; 9 positions match TRBD2. The CDR3 contains 16 residues. J gave up 4 bases and V 5 bases, and 11 bases lay outside the gene matches. Germline CDR1 is SGHAT and CDR2 is FQNNGV. CDR3 protein: CASSDFRSGGPETQYF. In nucleotides, the CDR3 is TGTGCCAGCAGCGACTTTAGAAGCGGGGGGCCAGAGACCCAGTACTTC.

The rearrangement joins TRBV9 to TRBJ2-7; TRBD2 agrees at 8 bases. V lost 0 bases, J lost 7 bases, and 6 bases stayed unmatched. The CDR3 is 14 residues long. From germline, CDR1 is SGDLS and CDR2 YYNGEE. Here the CDR3 DNA reads TGTGCCAGCAGCGTAGGGACTAGCTCGGGGGAGCAGTACTTC. Translation: CASSVGTSSGEQYF.

This chain connects TRBV27 to TRBJ2-1; no reliable D call. V was clipped by 2 bases and J by 6 bases, with 8 bases between them. Germline loops: CDR1 MNHEY, CDR2 SMNVEV (reference sequence). CDR3 size: 13 residues. CDR3 sequence: CASSLGQGNEQFF. The DNA for the CDR3 is TGTGCCAGCAGTTTAGGGCAAGGCAATGAGCAGTTCTTC.

The rearrangement links TRBV20-1 to TRBJ2-7, with a possible D match to TRBD1 (5 bases). The CDR3 spans 17 residues. Trimming left V 0 bases short and J 3 bases short, with 21 bases between. Looked up from germline, CDR1 is DFQATT and CDR2 is SNEGSKA (reference sequence). The CDR3 bases are TGCAGTGCTAGAGATGAACGTCGACAGTTCCAACTCTACGAGCAGTACTTC. Amino acid sequence: CSARDERRQFQLYEQYF.

The chain carries TRBV21-1 and TRBJ2-1. TRBV21-1 is a pseudogene. This CDR3 is built from 13 residues. The CDR3 is CASSKGSYNEQFF. The CDR3 coding sequence is TGTGCCAGCAGCAAAGGCTCCTACAATGAGCAGTTCTTC.

J is TRBJ2-1 and V is TRBV7-9; TRBD2 matches at 7 bases. The CDR3 runs to 15 residues. The V and J ends lost 1 base and 4 bases, in that order; junction bases with no gene match: 4. Germline values: CDR1 SEHNR, CDR2 FQNEAQ (reference sequence). CDR3 sequence (DNA): TGTGCCAGCAGCTTAGTCCAGCGGGGTTACAATGAGCAGTTCTTC. This translates into CASSLVQRGYNEQFF.

The chain is built from TRBV29-1 and TRBJ1-1; a weak D match, TRBD1 (5 bases). Germline assignment: CDR1 SQVTM and CDR2 ANQGSEA. V shed 7 bases and J shed 6 bases, with 18 bases lying between them. The CDR3 is 13 amino acids. In nucleotides, the CDR3 is TGCAGCGCCGGACTGGGGGGGTTCTCTGAAGCTTTCTTT. It is translated as CSAGLGGFSEAFF.

The CDR3 DNA is TGTGCCAGCAGCTTGGCCTTGGCCTTCTTGTACCAAGAGACCCAGTACTTC. Its translation: CASSLALAFLYQETQYF. V gene TRBV5-6 combines with J gene TRBJ2-5, with unresolved D. The CDR3 totals 17 residues. The V end lost 0 bases, the J end lost 0 bases, and 15 bases lay between the germline ends. Looked up from germline, CDR1 is SGHDT and CDR2 is YYEEEE.

The J gene is TRBJ1-2, the V gene TRBV15, with 7 bases fitting TRBD1. V lost 5 bases to trimming and J lost 2 bases; unmatched junction nucleotides: 8. Looked up from germline, CDR1 is LNHNV and CDR2 is YYDKDF (reference sequence). The CDR3 consists of 15 residues. The CDR3 DNA follows: TGTGCCACCAGCGCGGACAGGTCTACAAACTATGGCTACACCTTC. Translated, it gives CATSADRSTNYGYTF. Complete variable domain (other parts from reference TRBV15 and TRBJ1-2): DAMVIQNPRYQVTQFGKPVTLSCSQTLNHNVMYWYQQKSSQAPKLLFHYYDKDFNNEADTPDNFQSRRPNTSFCFLDIRSPGLGDTAMYLCATSADRSTNYGYTFGSGTRLTVV.